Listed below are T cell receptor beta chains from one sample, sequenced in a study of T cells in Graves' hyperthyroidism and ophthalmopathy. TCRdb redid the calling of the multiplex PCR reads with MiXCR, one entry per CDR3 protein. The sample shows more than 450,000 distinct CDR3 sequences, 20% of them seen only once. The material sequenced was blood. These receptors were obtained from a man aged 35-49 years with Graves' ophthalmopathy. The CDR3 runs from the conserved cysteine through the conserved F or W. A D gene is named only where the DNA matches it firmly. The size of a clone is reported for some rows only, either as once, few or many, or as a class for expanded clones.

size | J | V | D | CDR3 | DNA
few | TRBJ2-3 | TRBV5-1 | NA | CASSLEQSTDTQYF | TGCGCCAGCAGCTTGGAACAGTCCACAGATACGCAGTATTTT
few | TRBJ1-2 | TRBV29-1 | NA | CSVEGQLYGYTF | TGCAGCGTTGAAGGTCAGCTCTATGGCTACACCTTC
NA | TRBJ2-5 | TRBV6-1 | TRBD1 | CASRRGQTETQYF | TGTGCCAGCCGCCGGGGACAGACCGAGACCCAGTACTTC
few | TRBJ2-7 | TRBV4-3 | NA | CASSQDRSSSYEQYF | TGCGCCAGCAGCCAAGATAGGAGCAGCTCCTACGAGCAGTACTTC
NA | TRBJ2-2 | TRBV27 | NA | CASLAGGELFF | TGTGCCAGCTTGGCGGGCGGGGAGCTGTTTTTT
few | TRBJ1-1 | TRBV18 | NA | CASSPRRNKNTEAFF | TGTGCCAGCTCACCACGTCGCAACAAGAACACTGAAGCTTTCTTT
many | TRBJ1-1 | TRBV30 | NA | CAWSKFPYTEAFF | TGTGCCTGGAGTAAATTCCCTTACACTGAAGCTTTCTTT
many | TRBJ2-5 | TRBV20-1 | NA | CSARYGTSKETQYF | TGCAGTGCTAGATATGGGACCTCAAAGGAGACCCAGTACTTC
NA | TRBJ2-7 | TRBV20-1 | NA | CSARDRQAPYEQYF | TGCAGTGCTAGAGATCGCCAGGCCCCCTACGAGCAGTACTTC
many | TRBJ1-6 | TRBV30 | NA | CAWTGTASNSPLHF | TGTGCCTGGACCGGGACGGCCTCTAATTCACCCCTCCACTTT
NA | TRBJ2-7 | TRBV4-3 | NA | CASSQDRLRSPTLYSYEQYF | TGCGCCAGCAGCCAAGATAGGTTAAGGAGCCCGACACTCTACTCCTACGAGCAGTACTTC
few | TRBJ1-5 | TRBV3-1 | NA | CASSQDPGWQPQHF | TGTGCCAGCAGCCAAGATCCGGGGTGGCAGCCCCAGCATTTT
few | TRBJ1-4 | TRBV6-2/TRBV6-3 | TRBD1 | CASSYSSRRGEKLFF | TGTGCCAGCAGTTACTCGTCCCGCAGGGGGGAAAAACTGTTTTTT
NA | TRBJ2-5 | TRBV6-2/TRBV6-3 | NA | CASSRRGGQETQYF | TGTGCCAGCAGCCGCAGAGGAGGCCAAGAGACCCAGTACTTC
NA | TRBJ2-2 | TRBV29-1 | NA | CSVGPRAGELFF | TGCAGCGTTGGCCCCCGGGCCGGGGAGCTGTTTTTT
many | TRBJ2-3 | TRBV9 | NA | CASSESNTDTQYF | TGTGCCAGCAGCGAGAGCAACACAGATACGCAGTATTTT
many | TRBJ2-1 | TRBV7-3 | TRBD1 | CASSSLQGVEQFF | TGTGCCAGCAGCTCCTTACAGGGGGTTGAGCAGTTCTTC
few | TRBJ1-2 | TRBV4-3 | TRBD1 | CASSQGPGRGQGASGYTF | TGCGCCAGCAGCCAAGGTCCCGGTCGGGGACAGGGGGCGTCCGGCTACACCTTC
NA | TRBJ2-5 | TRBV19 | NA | CASSIPGTETQYF | TGTGCCAGTAGTATCCCGGGGACAGAGACCCAGTACTTC
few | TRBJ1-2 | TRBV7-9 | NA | CASSLEHGNRDYGYTF | TGTGCCAGCAGCTTAGAACATGGGAACAGGGACTATGGCTACACCTTC
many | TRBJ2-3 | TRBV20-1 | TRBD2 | CSAVGERGVGDTQYF | TGCAGTGCCGTCGGCGAGCGGGGGGTAGGTGATACGCAGTATTTT
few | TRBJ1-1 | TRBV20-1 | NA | CSKSGPWNTEAFF | TGCAGTAAATCCGGACCCTGGAACACTGAAGCTTTCTTT
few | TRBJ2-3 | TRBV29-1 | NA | CSVERDTDTQYF | TGCAGCGTTGAACGGGACACAGATACGCAGTATTTT
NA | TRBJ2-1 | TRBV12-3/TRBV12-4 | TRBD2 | CASMGLADEQFF | TGTGCCAGCATGGGACTAGCGGATGAGCAGTTCTTC
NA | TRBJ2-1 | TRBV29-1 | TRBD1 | CSGSGTGGYNEQFF | TGCAGCGGCTCCGGGACAGGGGGCTACAATGAGCAGTTCTTC
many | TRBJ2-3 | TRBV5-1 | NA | CASSIQMSTDTQYF | TGCGCCAGCAGCATTCAAATGAGCACAGATACGCAGTATTTT
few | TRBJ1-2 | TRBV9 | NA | CASSDPGYIDYTF | TGTGCCAGCAGCGACCCAGGGTACATCGACTACACCTTC
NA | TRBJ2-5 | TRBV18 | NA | CASSPRPGQQETQYF | TGTGCCAGCTCACCACGGCCCGGACAGCAAGAGACCCAGTACTTC
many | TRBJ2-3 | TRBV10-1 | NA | CASSESGRVTQYF | TGCGCCAGCAGTGAGAGCGGTAGAGTAACGCAGTATTTT
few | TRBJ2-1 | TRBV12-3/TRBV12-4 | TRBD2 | CASSVGTSGSNEQFF | TGTGCCAGCAGTGTCGGGACTAGCGGGAGCAATGAGCAGTTCTTC
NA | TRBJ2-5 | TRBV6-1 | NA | CASSEGAGLWETQYF | TGTGCCAGCAGTGAAGGGGCGGGGTTATGGGAGACCCAGTACTTC
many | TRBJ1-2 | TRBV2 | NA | CASSRKDGYTF | TGTGCCAGCAGTCGGAAAGATGGCTACACCTTC
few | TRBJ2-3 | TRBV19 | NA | CASRKQGGLSDTQYF | TGTGCCAGTAGGAAACAGGGAGGGCTCTCAGATACGCAGTATTTT
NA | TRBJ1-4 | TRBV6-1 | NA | CASSEASTGGLPLFF | TGTGCCAGCAGTGAAGCGTCCACGGGAGGGCTTCCCCTGTTTTTT
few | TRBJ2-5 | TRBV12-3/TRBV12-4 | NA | CASTYLTSSRETQYF | TGTGCCAGCACCTACTTAACTAGTTCTCGGGAGACCCAGTACTTC